These 10 T cell receptor beta chains share one sample of origin, sequenced in a study of Ad26.COV2.S vaccination and SARS-CoV-2 variants (dated by TCRdb to the early 2020s). The library was built by means of the immunoSEQ multiplex PCR assay. What TCRdb holds here is the immuneACCESS table cut down to in-frame rearrangements. Part of the clones is not present; checked against another copy, under half of the missing clones reflect an unresolved V gene, and the others are unexplained. In this sample the table shows roughly 330,000 clones, 85% to 90% of which occur a single time. In total, the top ten clones hold 4.5% to 5.5% of the sample. What the treatment or condition label conveys for this sample: roughly 18 received Ad26.COV2.S at low or high dose, single or two shots; several received placebo; per-sample allocation not given. For vaccine and placebo recipients, repertoires were sequenced using samples collected on day 63 after the first injection.

This specimen consisted of peripheral blood, obtained in a trial of Ad26.COV2.S vaccine versus placebo. These receptor sequences come from a person aged 18-65 years who received the Ad26.COV2.S COVID-19 vaccine or a placebo.

V and J are TRBV7-2 and TRBJ1-2; D is perhaps TRBD1 (5 bases). The V gene's germline CDR1 is SGHTA and CDR2 FQGNSA. Trimming left V 7 bases short and J 8 bases short, with 20 bases between. This CDR3 is built from 14 residues. The CDR3 protein is CASNPDSGRGGYTF. In DNA, the CDR3 is TGTGCCAGCAATCCCGACAGCGGACGAGGGGGCTACACCTTC. Full variable domain (rest looked up from reference TRBV7-2 and TRBJ1-2): GAGVSQSPSNKVTEKGKDVELRCDPISGHTALYWYRQSLGQGLEFLIYFQGNSAPDKSGLPSDRFSAERTGGSVSTLTIQRTQQEDSAVYLCASNPDSGRGGYTFGSGTRLTVV.

The genes are TRBV5-1 and TRBJ1-1; 8 positions match TRBD1. V was clipped by 4 bases and J by 3 bases; unmatched bases: 11. This CDR3 comprises 16 residues. CDR1 and CDR2 (germline): SGHRS, YFSETQ. Here the CDR3 DNA reads TGCGCCAGCAGCACAGACAGGGGTCTCCGGGACACTGAAGCTTTCTTT. This sequence encodes CASSTDRGLRDTEAFF.

The chain joins TRBV4-3 to TRBJ1-5; a possible D gene is TRBD1 (6 bases). CDR3 size: 16 residues. Germline CDR1 is LGHNA and CDR2 is YSLEER. Trimming took 0 bases from V and 3 from J, leaving 12 bases between them. The CDR3 sequence: CASSQETGYTNQPQHF. The DNA for the CDR3 is TGCGCCAGCAGCCAAGAAACAGGGTACACCAATCAGCCCCAGCATTTT.

Points on this clone: Just one base apart from a much larger clone, this may be a read error. The same CDR3 is also encoded by other DNA sequences in this sample. The chain employs TRBV7-6 and TRBJ2-1; D call uncertain. The CDR3 totals 13 residues. Trimming pared 3 bases from V and 0 bases from J, leaving 3 bases between. The germline CDR1 and CDR2 sequences are SGHVS and FNYEAQ. The CDR3 loop reads CASSLGSYNEQFF. CDR3 sequence (DNA): TGTGCCAGCAGCTTGGGCTCCTACAATGAGCAGTTCTTC.

V and J are TRBV4-2 and TRBJ1-4, with a possible D match to TRBD1 (6 bases). V was clipped by 0 bases and J by 0 bases, with 14 bases between them. The germline CDR1 and CDR2 sequences are LGHNA and YNFKEQ. The CDR3 runs 18 residues. CDR3 region: CASSQERAGQSTNEKLFF. For the CDR3, the DNA is TGTGCCAGCAGCCAAGAACGGGCCGGACAGTCAACTAATGAAAAACTGTTTTTT.

The rearrangement uses TRBV28 and TRBJ1-2, with 9 bases that match TRBD1. CDR1 is MDHEN, CDR2 SYDVKM, per germline. The CDR3 covers 14 residues. V shed 8 bases, J shed 8 bases, and the junction held 12 bases outside the gene matches. CDR3 sequence (DNA): TGTGCCAGCCAGAACGGACAGGGGATTTGGGGCTACACCTTC. Translating gives CASQNGQGIWGYTF.

The chain employs TRBV19 and TRBJ2-3, with 9 positions matching TRBD2. Germline CDR1 and CDR2: LNHDA and SQIVND (reference sequence). V dropped 7 bases and J dropped 5; count of bases not matched to a gene: 10. CDR3 length equals 15 residues. The CDR3 reads CASKSQGLAGDTQYF. DNA for the CDR3: TGTGCCAGTAAATCCCAGGGACTAGCAGGAGATACGCAGTATTTT.

This clone appeared a single time. The V call is TRBV5-1, the J call TRBJ1-1, with D perhaps matching TRBD1 (5 bases). Germline V gives CDR1 SGHRS, CDR2 YFSETQ. This CDR3 region has 14 residues. V lost 4 bases and J 1 base, leaving 11 bases between the germline ends. The CDR3 DNA reads as TGCGCCAGCAGCAGGGGCCGGGCGAACACTGAAGCTTTCTTT. Encoded protein: CASSRGRANTEAFF.

The rearrangement uses TRBV5-5 and TRBJ2-7; D may be TRBD1 (6 bases). The V and J ends lost 1 base and 0 bases respectively, with 8 bases between them. The CDR3 has 14 amino acids. Germline loops: CDR1 SGHKS, CDR2 YYEKEE (reference sequence). The CDR3 spells CASSLTGSSYEQYF. CDR3 DNA sequence: TGTGCCAGCAGCTTGACAGGGTCCTCCTACGAGCAGTACTTC.

The V call is TRBV15, the J call TRBJ1-5, with D possibly matching TRBD1 (5 bases). V was cut by 5 bases and J by 5 bases, with 16 bases left in between. In germline, CDR1 is LNHNV, CDR2 YYDKDF (reference sequence). The CDR3 covers 15 residues. CDR3 sequence (DNA): TGTGCCACCAGCTCCCCCTCCCAGGGTTATCAGCCCCAGCATTTT. Translation gives CATSSPSQGYQPQHF.